The 5 T cell receptor beta chains below were found in one sample sequenced in a study of T-cell memory formation after mild COVID-19. MiXCR, run by TCRdb on the 5' RACE reads, gives a single entry per CDR3 protein. The table records roughly 180,000 distinct CDR3 sequences, about 9.9% of them present only once. The sequencing input was PBMCs or a T cell subset sorted from them (not recorded which). The source is a man aged 18 to 35 who had mild COVID-19 (a few samples of this study predate the infection). Cell type and time point are not known.

This clonotype has only a few counts. This chain links TRBV6-5 with TRBJ1-6; D unresolved. Germline CDR1 is MNHEY and CDR2 is SVGAGI. V lost 3 bases to trimming and J lost 8 bases, with 11 bases between them. The CDR3 consists of 14 residues. This chain's CDR3 is CASSYVGLHSPLHF. As DNA, the CDR3 is TGTGCCAGCAGTTATGTGGGGTTGCATTCACCCCTCCACTTT.

This clonotype was seen many times. The chain couples TRBV2 to TRBJ2-3; D is unclear. Trimming took off 4 bases at V and 1 base at J, with 9 bases between the two ends. The CDR3 is 14 amino acids. The germline V gene has CDR1 SNHLY and CDR2 FYNNEI. CDR3 DNA sequence: TGTGCCAGCAGTGCTGACTCCCGCACAGATACGCAGTATTTT. Translation gives CASSADSRTDTQYF.

This clonotype appeared a few times. The chain uses TRBV7-2 and TRBJ1-2; weak D call: TRBD1 (5 bases). Germline loops: CDR1 SGHTA, CDR2 FQGNSA. Trimming took off 1 base at V and 3 bases at J, with 6 bases between the two ends. The CDR3 extends over 13 amino acids. CDR3 region: CASSLVQDYGYTF. CDR3 bases: TGTGCCAGCAGCTTAGTACAGGACTATGGCTACACCTTC.

The chain has TRBV6-5 and TRBJ2-7, with TRBD1 identical over 9 bases. Per germline, CDR1 MNHEY and CDR2 SVGAGI. The CDR3 loop spans 14 amino acids. V was clipped by 9 bases and J by 3 bases; unmatched bases: 9. The CDR3 sequence is CASQPTGGNYEQYF. The CDR3 DNA is TGTGCCAGTCAACCGACAGGGGGTAACTACGAGCAGTACTTC.

The table lists this clonotype with many counts. The chain employs TRBV4-3 and TRBJ2-1, with TRBD1 identical over 9 bases. The V gene's germline CDR1 is LGHNA and CDR2 YSLEER. V trimming: 4 bases; J trimming: 4 bases; junction bases outside the gene matches: 8. The CDR3 length is 16 residues. CDR3 sequence reads: CASSPSGQGPYNEQFF. Written as DNA, the CDR3 is TGCGCCAGCAGCCCCTCCGGACAGGGGCCTTACAATGAGCAGTTCTTC.